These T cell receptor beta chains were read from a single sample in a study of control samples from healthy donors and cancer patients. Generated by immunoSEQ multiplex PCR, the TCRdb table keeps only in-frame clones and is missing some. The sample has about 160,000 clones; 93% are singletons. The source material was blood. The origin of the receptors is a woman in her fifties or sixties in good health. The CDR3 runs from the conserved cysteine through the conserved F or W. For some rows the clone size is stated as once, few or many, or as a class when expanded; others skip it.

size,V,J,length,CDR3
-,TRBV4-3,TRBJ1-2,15,CASGPGQGTNYGYTF
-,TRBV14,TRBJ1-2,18,CASSRLGTGMVPNYGYTF
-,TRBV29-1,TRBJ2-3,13,CSVARGGADTQYF
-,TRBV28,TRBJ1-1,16,CASSSRLTGEVAEAFF
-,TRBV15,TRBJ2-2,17,CATSSNPGQGATGELFF
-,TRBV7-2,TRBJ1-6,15,CASSLDPGSPSPLHF
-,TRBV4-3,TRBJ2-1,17,CASSQEPGGGVVNEQFF
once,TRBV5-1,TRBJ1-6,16,CASSLDWPVGGSPLHF
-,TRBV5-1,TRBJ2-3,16,CASRPEGTGHTDTQYF
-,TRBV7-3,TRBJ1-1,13,CASKRGFDTEAFF
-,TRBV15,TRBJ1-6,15,CATSRVDRDDSPLHF
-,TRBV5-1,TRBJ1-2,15,CASSLGAPPNYGYTF
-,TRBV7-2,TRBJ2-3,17,CASSLGRGRSRSDTQYF
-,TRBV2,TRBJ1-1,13,CASTDTKNTEAFF
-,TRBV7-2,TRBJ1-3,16,CASSKRTASSGNTIYF
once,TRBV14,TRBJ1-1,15,CASSQDLWWQPEAFF
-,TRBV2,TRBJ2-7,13,CASSDQGLYEQYF
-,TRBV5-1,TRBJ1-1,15,CASSKDRPANTEAFF
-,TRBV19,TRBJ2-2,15,CASSILQRSTGELFF
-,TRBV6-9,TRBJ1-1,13,CASSYHGAPEAFF
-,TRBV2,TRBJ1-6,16,CASRGGQGLDNSPLHF
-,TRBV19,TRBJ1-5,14,CASIDRYSNQPQHF
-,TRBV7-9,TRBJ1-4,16,CASSIRGGTTNEKLFF
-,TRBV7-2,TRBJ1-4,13,CASSPQIGDLLFF
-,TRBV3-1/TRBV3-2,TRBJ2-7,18,CASSQGILGTGSSYEQYF
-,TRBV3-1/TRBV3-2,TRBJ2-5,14,CASSQDYMAETQYF
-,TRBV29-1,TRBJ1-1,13,CSAATGGISEAFF
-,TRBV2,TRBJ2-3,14,CASSAGDPTDTQYF
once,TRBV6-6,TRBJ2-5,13,CASSPLGSETQYF
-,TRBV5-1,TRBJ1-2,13,CASSSTGGYGYTF
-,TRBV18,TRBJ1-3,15,CASSPSGTAGNTIYF
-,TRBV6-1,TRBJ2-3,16,CASSGRPGQGTDTQYF
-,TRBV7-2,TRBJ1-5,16,CASSLASGLSNQPQHF
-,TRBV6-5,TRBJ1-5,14,CASSSDRVAQPQHF
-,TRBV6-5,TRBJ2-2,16,CASSYQPDRGTGELFF
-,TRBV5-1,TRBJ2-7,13,CASSLRGIYEQYF
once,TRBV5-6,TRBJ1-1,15,CASSSKTGGNTEAFF
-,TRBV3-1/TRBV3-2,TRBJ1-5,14,CASSQYGGEQPQHF
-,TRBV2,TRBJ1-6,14,CASSVGNRNSPLHF
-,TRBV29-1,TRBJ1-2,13,CSVGSDSPWGYTF
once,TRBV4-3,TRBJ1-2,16,CASSQDLVSLHYGYTF
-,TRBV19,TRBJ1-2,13,CASSVATDAGYTF
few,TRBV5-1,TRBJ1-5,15,CASSPIGGAGQPQHF
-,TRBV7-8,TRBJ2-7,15,CASSLPGQGPYEQYF
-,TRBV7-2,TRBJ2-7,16,CASSPLMTSGTYEQYF